This T cell receptor beta chain comes out of a study of radiation and T cells in renal cell carcinoma. The V and J ends lost 4 bases and 7 bases, in that order; junction bases with no gene match: 9. The CDR3 runs to 14 residues. Germline CDR1 and CDR2: MGHRA and YSYEKL. The assay was immunoSEQ multiplex PCR, and TCRdb's table has in-frame clones only and misses some. The sample has some 31,000 clones, roughly 80% seen once. Sample time point: blood 4 weeks post-SBRT, at nephrectomy. Treatment defined: 15 Gy SBRT to primary tumor, nephrectomy 4 weeks later. Nephrectomy followed 15 Gy stereotactic body radiation by 4 weeks. After SBRT, blood was collected at 2 and 4 weeks, plus baseline.

The chain has TRBV4-1 and TRBJ1-2, with 7 bases fitting TRBD1. The clonotype originates from a man in his sixties with renal cell carcinoma. The material was blood, obtained from a patient whose treatment included radiotherapy and nephrectomy. CDR3 sequence reads: CASSPSEGAAGYTF. CDR3 coding DNA: TGCGCCAGCAGCCCATCGGAGGGGGCCGCTGGCTACACCTTC.